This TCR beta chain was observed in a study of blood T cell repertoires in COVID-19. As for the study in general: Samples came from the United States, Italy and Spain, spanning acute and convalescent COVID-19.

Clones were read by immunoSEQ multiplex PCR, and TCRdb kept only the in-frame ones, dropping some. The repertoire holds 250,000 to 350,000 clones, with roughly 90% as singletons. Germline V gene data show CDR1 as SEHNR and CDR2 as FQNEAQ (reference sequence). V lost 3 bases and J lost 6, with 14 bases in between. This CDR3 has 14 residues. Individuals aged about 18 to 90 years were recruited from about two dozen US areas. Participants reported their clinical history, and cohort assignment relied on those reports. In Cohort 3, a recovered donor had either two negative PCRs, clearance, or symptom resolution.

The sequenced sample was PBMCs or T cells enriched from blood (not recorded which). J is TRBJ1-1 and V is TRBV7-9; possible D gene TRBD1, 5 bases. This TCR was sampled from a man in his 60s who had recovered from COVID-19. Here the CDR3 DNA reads TGTGCCAGCAGCTTGCTCAGGGAGGGTTCTGAAGCTTTCTTT. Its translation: CASSLLREGSEAFF.